This T cell receptor beta chain was captured by sequencing in a study of T cells in Graves' hyperthyroidism and ophthalmopathy. The TCR beta CDR3 regions underwent amplification using RNA transcripts as the source. The HTBI set primed first-round TCR CDR3 RT-PCR. TCRdb used MiXCR to reprocess the multiplex PCR reads, holding one entry per CDR3 protein. Among 600,000 to 800,000 distinct CDR3 sequences, over 35% were seen once, and the ten largest hold more than 25%. The diagnoses drew upon clinical symptoms, serum thyroxine and TRAb, thyroid ultrasound and orbital computed tomography. V shed 1 base and J shed 7 bases, with 13 bases lying between them. The CDR3 has 14 amino acids. Germline CDR1 reads SEHNR; CDR2 reads FQNEAQ (reference sequence).

This clonotype was obtained from a middle-aged woman with Graves' hyperthyroidism. Sequenced sample: blood. The rearrangement links TRBV7-9 to TRBJ1-1; possible D gene TRBD1, 5 bases. The CDR3 sequence: CASSLDHSGGEAFF. The CDR3 DNA is TGTGCCAGCAGCTTAGATCACAGTGGGGGTGAAGCTTTCTTT.